The 2 T cell receptor beta chains in this list originate from one sample, sequenced in a study of blood T cells in healthy people across ages. A second PCR of roughly 7 to 11 cycles used a sample-barcoded 5' primer and a J-beta primer mix. Each CDR3 protein is one row after TCRdb ran MiXCR on the 5' RACE reads. Found here are some 1,800,000 distinct CDR3 sequences, around 42% of them singletons; the top ten hold 23%. The sequencing input was blood. Source of these receptors: a human donor in good health.

This chain links TRBV11-2 with TRBJ2-1, with 8 bases lining up with TRBD2. The CDR3 totals 17 residues. CDR1 SGHAT and CDR2 FQNNGV come from the germline V gene. The junction had 8 bases not matched to a gene; V was cut back by 1 base and J by 3 bases. The CDR3 loop is CASSLGGSGGVYNEQFF. For the CDR3, the DNA is TGTGCCAGCAGCTTAGGAGGGTCGGGAGGGGTCTACAATGAGCAGTTCTTC. Full variable domain (rest looked up from reference TRBV11-2 and TRBJ2-1): EAGVAQSPRYKIIEKRQSVAFWCNPISGHATLYWYQQILGQGPKLLIQFQNNGVVDDSQLPKDRFSAERLKGVDSTLKIQPAKLEDSAVYLCASSLGGSGGVYNEQFFGPGTRLTVL.

In its sample, this clonotype was seen a few times. J is TRBJ2-3 and V is TRBV7-2; D is perhaps TRBD2 (5 bases). There are 15 residues in the CDR3. CDR1 is SGHTA and CDR2 is FQGNSA in the germline V gene. Trimming stripped 5 bases from V and 0 bases from J, with 12 bases between. CDR3 DNA sequence: TGTGCCAGCAGCCAGGACTGGGTTAGCACAGATACGCAGTATTTT. Translating gives CASSQDWVSTDTQYF. Full variable domain (rest looked up from reference TRBV7-2 and TRBJ2-3): GAGVSQSPSNKVTEKGKDVELRCDPISGHTALYWYRQSLGQGLEFLIYFQGNSAPDKSGLPSDRFSAERTGGSVSTLTIQRTQQEDSAVYLCASSQDWVSTDTQYFGPGTRLTVL.